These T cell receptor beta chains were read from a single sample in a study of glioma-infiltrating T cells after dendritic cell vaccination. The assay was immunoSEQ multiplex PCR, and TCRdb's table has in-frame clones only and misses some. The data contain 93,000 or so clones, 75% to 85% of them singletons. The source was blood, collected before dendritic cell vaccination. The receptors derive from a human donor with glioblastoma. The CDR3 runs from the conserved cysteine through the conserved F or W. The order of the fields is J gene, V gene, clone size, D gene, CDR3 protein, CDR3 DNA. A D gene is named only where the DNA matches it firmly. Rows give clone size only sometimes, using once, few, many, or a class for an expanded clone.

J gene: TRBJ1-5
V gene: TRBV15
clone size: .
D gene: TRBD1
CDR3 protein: CATSRATGVSQPQHF
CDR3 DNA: TGTGCCACCAGCAGGGCCACAGGGGTTAGTCAGCCCCAGCATTTT

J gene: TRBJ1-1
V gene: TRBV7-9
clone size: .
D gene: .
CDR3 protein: CASSSVTTGAEAFF
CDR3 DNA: TGTGCCAGCAGCTCGGTGACTACGGGTGCTGAAGCTTTCTTT

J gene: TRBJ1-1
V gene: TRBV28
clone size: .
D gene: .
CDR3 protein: CASSLIRAEAFF
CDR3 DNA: TGTGCCAGCAGTTTAATTCGGGCTGAAGCTTTCTTT

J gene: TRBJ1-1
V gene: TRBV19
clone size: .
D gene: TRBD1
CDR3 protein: CATTGAGTTEAFF
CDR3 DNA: TGTGCCACCACAGGGGCGGGAACGACTGAAGCTTTCTTT

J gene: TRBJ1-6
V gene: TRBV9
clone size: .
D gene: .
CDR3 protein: CASSAGDSPLHF
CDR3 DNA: TGTGCCAGCAGCGCAGGGGATTCACCCCTCCACTTT

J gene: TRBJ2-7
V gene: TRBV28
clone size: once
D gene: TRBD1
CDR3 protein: CASSSGQGVPYEQYF
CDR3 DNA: TGTGCCAGCAGCTCCGGACAGGGCGTCCCCTACGAGCAGTACTTC

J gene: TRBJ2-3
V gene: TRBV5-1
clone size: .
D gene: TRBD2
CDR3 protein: CASSFRLAGYTDTQYF
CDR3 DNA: TGCGCCAGCAGCTTCCGTCTAGCGGGGTACACAGATACGCAGTATTTT

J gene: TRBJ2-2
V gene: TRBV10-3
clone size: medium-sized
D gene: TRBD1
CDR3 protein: CAIRLQGATGELFF
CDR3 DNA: TGTGCCATCAGACTCCAGGGGGCCACGGGGGAGCTGTTTTTT

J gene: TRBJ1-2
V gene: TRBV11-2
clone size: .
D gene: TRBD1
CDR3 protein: CASSHRQGRDYGYTF
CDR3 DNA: TGTGCCAGCAGCCATCGACAGGGTCGGGACTATGGCTACACCTTC

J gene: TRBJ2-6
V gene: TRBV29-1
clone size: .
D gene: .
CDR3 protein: CSVAVSGANVLTF
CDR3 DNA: TGCAGCGTTGCGGTCTCTGGGGCCAACGTCCTGACTTTC

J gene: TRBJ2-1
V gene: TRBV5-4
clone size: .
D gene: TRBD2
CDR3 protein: CASSIPAGGLYNEQFF
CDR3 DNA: TGTGCCAGCAGCATCCCAGCGGGGGGGTTATACAATGAGCAGTTCTTC